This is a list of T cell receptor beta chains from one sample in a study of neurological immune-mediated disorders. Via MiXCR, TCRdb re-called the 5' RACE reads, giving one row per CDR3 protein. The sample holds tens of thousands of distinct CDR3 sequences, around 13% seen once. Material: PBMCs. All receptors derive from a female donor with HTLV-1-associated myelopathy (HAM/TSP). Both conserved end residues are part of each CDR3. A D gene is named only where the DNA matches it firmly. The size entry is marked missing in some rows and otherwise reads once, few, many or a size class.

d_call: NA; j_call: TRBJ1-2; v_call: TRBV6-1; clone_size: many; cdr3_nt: TGTGCCAGCAGTGAAACCTCTCGGTACACCTTC; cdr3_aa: CASSETSRYTF
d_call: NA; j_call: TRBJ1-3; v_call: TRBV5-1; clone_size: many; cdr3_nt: TGCGCCAGCAGCTTGGTTGGGGGCACTGGAAACACCATATATTTT; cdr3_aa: CASSLVGGTGNTIYF
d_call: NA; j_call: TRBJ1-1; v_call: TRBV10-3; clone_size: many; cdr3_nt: TGTGCCACTAAGCCGGCGGGGGGGAACACTGAAGCTTTCTTT; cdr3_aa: CATKPAGGNTEAFF
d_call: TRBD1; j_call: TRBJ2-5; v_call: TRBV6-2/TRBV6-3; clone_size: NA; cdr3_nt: TGTGTCAGCAGTTCCGAGGACAGGGCCGGGGAGACCCAGTACTTC; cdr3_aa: CVSSSEDRAGETQYF
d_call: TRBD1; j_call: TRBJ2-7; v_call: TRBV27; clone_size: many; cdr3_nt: TGTGCCAGCAGTTACGGGACAGGCTACGAGCAGTACTTC; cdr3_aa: CASSYGTGYEQYF
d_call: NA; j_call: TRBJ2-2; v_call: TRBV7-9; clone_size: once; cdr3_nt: TGTTTCAGCAGCCCGAAGTACGCCGGGGAGCTGTTTTTT; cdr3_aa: CFSSPKYAGELFF
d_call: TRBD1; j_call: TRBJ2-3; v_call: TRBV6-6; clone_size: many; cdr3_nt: TGTGCCAGCAGTCCGGGACAGGGGGCCACAGATACGCAGTATTTT; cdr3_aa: CASSPGQGATDTQYF
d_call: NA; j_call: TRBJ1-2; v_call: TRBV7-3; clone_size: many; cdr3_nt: TGTGCCAGCAGCCCAGGGTATCCCTATGGCTACACCTTC; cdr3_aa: CASSPGYPYGYTF
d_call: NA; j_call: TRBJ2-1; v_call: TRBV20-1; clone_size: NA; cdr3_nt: TGCAGTGCTCCCGAGAGGGGGGGTCCGGGTGAGCAGTTCTTC; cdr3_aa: CSAPERGGPGEQFF
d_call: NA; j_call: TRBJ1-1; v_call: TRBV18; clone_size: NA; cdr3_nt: TGTGCCAGCTCAAAGGTTGGGGGTGCCACTGAAGCTTTCTTT; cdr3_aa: CASSKVGGATEAFF
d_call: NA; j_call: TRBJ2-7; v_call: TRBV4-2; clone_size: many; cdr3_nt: TGTGCCAGCAGCCAAGGAACACTGGCCTACGAGCAGTACTTC; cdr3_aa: CASSQGTLAYEQYF
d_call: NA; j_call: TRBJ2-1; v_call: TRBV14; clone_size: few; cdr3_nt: TGTGCCAGCAGCTCCGACAGGAGCTCCTACAATGAGCAGTTCTTC; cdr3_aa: CASSSDRSSYNEQFF
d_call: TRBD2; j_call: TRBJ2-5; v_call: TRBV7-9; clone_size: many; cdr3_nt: TGTGCCAGCAGCCGCCGGCTAGCGGGGTTCCAAGAGACCCAGTACTTC; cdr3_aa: CASSRRLAGFQETQYF
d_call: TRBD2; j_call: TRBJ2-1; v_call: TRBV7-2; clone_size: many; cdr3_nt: TGTGCCAGCAGCTCCCTAGGACTAGCTTTAACCGGGGAGCAGTTCTTC; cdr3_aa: CASSSLGLALTGEQFF
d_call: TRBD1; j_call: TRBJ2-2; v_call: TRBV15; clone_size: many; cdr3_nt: TGTGCTACCAGCAGTAAGATTGGGACAGGGTTCGGCACCGGGGAGCTGTTTTTT; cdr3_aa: CATSSKIGTGFGTGELFF
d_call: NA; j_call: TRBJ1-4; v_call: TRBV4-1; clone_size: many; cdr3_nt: TGCGCCAGCACGCCGGGAGGGTTCCCTTCTAATGAAAAACTGTTTTTT; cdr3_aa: CASTPGGFPSNEKLFF
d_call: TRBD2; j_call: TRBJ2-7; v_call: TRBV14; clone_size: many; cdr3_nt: TGTGCCAGCAGGCCAGCGGGGGCGGATGACGAGCAGTACTTC; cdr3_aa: CASRPAGADDEQYF
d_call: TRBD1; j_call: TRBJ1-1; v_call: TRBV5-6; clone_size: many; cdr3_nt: TGTGCCAGCAGCTATTTGGGACAGGAAGCTTTCTTT; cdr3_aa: CASSYLGQEAFF
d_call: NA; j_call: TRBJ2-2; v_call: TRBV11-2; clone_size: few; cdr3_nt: TGTGCCAGCAGATTACACCGGGACACCCCCGGGGAGCTGTTTTTT; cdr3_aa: CASRLHRDTPGELFF
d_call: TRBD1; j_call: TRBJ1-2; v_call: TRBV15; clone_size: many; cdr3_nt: TGTGCCACCAGTACAGGGGCGAACTATGGCTACACCTTC; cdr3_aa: CATSTGANYGYTF
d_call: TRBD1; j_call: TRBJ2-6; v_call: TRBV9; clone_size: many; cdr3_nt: TGTGCCAGCAGCTTCCCCCCGGGGACAGGGGGTTTCTCTGGGGCCAACGTCCTGACTTTC; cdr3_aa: CASSFPPGTGGFSGANVLTF
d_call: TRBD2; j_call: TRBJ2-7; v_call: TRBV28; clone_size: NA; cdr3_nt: TGTGCCAGCGTGGCTAGCGGGGGGAGCTACGAGCAGTACTTC; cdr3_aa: CASVASGGSYEQYF
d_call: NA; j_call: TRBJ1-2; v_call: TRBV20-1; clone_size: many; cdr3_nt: TGCAGCACCTCCCGACAGGAGGGGTACTATGGCTACACCTTC; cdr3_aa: CSTSRQEGYYGYTF
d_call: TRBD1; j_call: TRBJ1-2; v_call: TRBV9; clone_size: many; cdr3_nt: TGTGCCAGCAGCTCTGACAGGGACGGCTACACCTTC; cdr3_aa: CASSSDRDGYTF
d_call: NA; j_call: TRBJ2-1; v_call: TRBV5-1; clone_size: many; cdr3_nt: TGCGCCAGCAGGGGGAGCCTAGCCCACAATGAGCAGTTCTTC; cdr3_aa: CASRGSLAHNEQFF
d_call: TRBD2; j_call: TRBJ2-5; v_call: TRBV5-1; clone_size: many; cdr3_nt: TGCGCCAGCAAGAGCGGGGACGAAGAGACCCAGTACTTC; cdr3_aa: CASKSGDEETQYF
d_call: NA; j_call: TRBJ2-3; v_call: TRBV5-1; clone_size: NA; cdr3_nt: TGCGCCAGCAGCTTGAGCCCCACAGATACGCAGTATTTT; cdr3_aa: CASSLSPTDTQYF
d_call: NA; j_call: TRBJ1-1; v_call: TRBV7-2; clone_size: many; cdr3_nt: TGTGCCAGCAGCGATCCGGGACGGAGAACTGAAGCTTTCTTT; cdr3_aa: CASSDPGRRTEAFF
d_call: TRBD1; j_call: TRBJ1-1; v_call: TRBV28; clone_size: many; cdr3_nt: TGTGCCAGCCTCAGGGGGGGCACTGAAGCTTTCTTT; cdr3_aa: CASLRGGTEAFF
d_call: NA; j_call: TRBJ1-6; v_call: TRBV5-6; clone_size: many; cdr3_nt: TGTGCCAGCAGCGACGCCAGGGTAGGCGTTTCACCCCTCCACTTT; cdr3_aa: CASSDARVGVSPLHF
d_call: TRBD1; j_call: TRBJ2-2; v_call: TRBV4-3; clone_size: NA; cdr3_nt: TGCGCCAGCAGCCAAGTCTGGGGTGGGACAGGGGACACCGGGGAGCTGTTTTTT; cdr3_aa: CASSQVWGGTGDTGELFF
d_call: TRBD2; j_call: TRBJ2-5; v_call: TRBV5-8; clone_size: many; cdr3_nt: TGTGCCAGCAGCTTAGGTGAACGGGGGGGCCTAGAGACCCAGTACTTC; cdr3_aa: CASSLGERGGLETQYF
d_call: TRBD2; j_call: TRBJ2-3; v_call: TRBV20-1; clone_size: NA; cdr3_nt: TGCAGTGCCCCGGCGGGGGGCGGCACAGATACGCAGTATTTT; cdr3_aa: CSAPAGGGTDTQYF
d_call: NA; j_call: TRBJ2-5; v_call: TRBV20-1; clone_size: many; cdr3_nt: TGCAGTGCTAGTGCTGGGCCGGGGGAGACCCAGTACTTC; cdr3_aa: CSASAGPGETQYF
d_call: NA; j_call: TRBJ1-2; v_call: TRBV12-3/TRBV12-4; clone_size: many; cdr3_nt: TGTGCCAGCAGTTTGTTGCCGGCCGGCTACACCTTC; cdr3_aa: CASSLLPAGYTF
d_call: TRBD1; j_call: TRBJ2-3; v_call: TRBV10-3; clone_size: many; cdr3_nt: TGTGCCATCAGTCCGGGACAGGGTACAGATACGCAGTATTTT; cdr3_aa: CAISPGQGTDTQYF
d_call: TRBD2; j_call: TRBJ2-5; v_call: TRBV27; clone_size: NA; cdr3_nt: TGTGCCAGCAGTCCACGACTAGCGGGGGGGTTTGGAGAGACCCAGTACTTC; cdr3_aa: CASSPRLAGGFGETQYF
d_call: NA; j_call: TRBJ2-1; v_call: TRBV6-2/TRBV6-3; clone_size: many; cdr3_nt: TGTGCCAGCAGTAGTAACGGACCGGGCGATGAGCAGTTCTTC; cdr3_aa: CASSSNGPGDEQFF